This T cell receptor (beta chain) derives from a study of cytomegalovirus exposure and HLA in healthy donors. Points from the study as a whole: Reportedly, diagnosis of cytomegalovirus status by the classifier showed high specificity and sensitivity. A later analysis found most CMV-associated TCR beta chains apparently HLA-restricted.

Primers included in the PCR were 60 Vbeta and 13 Jbeta primers. Assay used: immunoSEQ multiplex PCR; TCRdb lists only in-frame clones, some missing. The data contain 100,000 to 130,000 clones, roughly 82% of them seen just once; the ten biggest clones take up approximately 4.2%. Germline CDR1 is SGHKS and CDR2 is YYEKEE (reference sequence). The CDR3 is 15 amino acids. V lost 7 bases to trimming and J lost 3 bases, with 17 bases between them. On this clone itself: Its antigen is not identified.

What was sequenced was PBMCs. The sequence came from a male donor in good health and CMV-seronegative. The chain recombines TRBV5-5 with TRBJ1-5; weak D call: TRBD1 (6 bases). The DNA for the CDR3 is TGTGCCAGCGACTTCCTTGGACAGATCAATCAGCCCCAGCATTTT. It specifies CASDFLGQINQPQHF.